These T cell receptor beta chains were read from a single sample in a study of T cell changes during pregnancy in multiple sclerosis. Sequencing was performed with immunoSEQ multiplex PCR; in TCRdb, only in-frame clones are kept and a portion is missing. Here the sample spans about 27,000 clones, 85% to 90% being singletons. Sequences were derived from CD8+ T cells from peripheral blood mononuclear cells, sampled in the second trimester of pregnancy. The receptors come from a female donor with multiple sclerosis, enrolled in a pregnancy study. The CDR3 runs from the conserved cysteine through the conserved F or W. D genes are given only for firm matches. Rows give clone size only sometimes, using once, few, many, or a class for an expanded clone.

J gene,clone size,D gene,V gene,CDR3 protein,CDR3 DNA
TRBJ1-2,.,.,TRBV2,CASSGRSNYGYTF,TGTGCCAGCAGTGGAAGGAGTAACTATGGCTACACCTTC
TRBJ1-5,.,.,TRBV28,CASAPGTLNQPQHF,TGTGCCAGCGCACCCGGGACACTTAATCAGCCCCAGCATTTT
TRBJ2-5,.,TRBD2,TRBV15,CATSRSLAGGETQYF,TGTGCCACCAGCAGATCACTAGCGGGAGGAGAGACCCAGTACTTC
TRBJ2-2,.,.,TRBV5-5,CASSFWGDTGELFF,TGTGCCAGCAGCTTTTGGGGGGATACCGGGGAGCTGTTTTTT
TRBJ2-3,.,TRBD1,TRBV5-1,CASSLGTGTGGLDTQYF,TGCGCCAGCAGCTTGGGAACCGGGACAGGGGGTTTAGATACGCAGTATTTT
TRBJ1-1,.,TRBD1,TRBV28,CASSLGQGGYTEAFF,TGTGCCAGCAGTTTGGGACAGGGAGGTTACACTGAAGCTTTCTTT
TRBJ2-1,.,.,TRBV19,CASSIGSSNEQFF,TGTGCCAGTAGTATCGGGAGTTCAAATGAGCAGTTCTTC
TRBJ2-5,.,.,TRBV7-7,CASSDTRDETQYF,TGTGCTAGCAGTGACACTAGAGACGAGACCCAGTACTTC
TRBJ2-7,.,.,TRBV28,CASSTVYEQYF,TGTGCCAGCAGCACAGTTTACGAGCAGTACTTC
TRBJ2-1,.,TRBD2,TRBV4-3,CASSQDGTSGRTYNEQFF,TGCGCCAGCAGCCAAGATGGGACTAGCGGGAGAACCTACAATGAGCAGTTCTTC
TRBJ2-7,.,TRBD2,TRBV7-2,CASSSPPSLAGASSYEQYF,TGTGCCAGCAGCTCCCCCCCATCACTAGCGGGAGCAAGCTCCTACGAGCAGTACTTC
TRBJ2-1,.,.,TRBV7-6,CASSLGGRGSYNEQFF,TGTGCCAGCAGCTTAGGTGGCAGGGGATCCTACAATGAGCAGTTCTTC
TRBJ2-3,.,TRBD2,TRBV29-1,CSVGQLAGSAGTQYF,TGCAGCGTTGGCCAACTAGCGGGGTCCGCGGGTACGCAGTATTTT
TRBJ2-3,.,.,TRBV6-6,CASSAPLRTDTQYF,TGTGCCAGCAGTGCCCCTTTGCGAACAGATACGCAGTATTTT
TRBJ2-1,.,TRBD2,TRBV6-6,CASSLTSGSRDEQFF,TGTGCCAGCAGTTTGACTAGCGGGAGTCGGGATGAGCAGTTCTTC
TRBJ2-1,.,.,TRBV5-1,CASSLGTYNEQFF,TGCGCCAGCAGCTTGGGGACTTACAATGAGCAGTTCTTC
TRBJ1-1,.,.,TRBV19,CASSFSTGNTEAFF,TGTGCCAGTAGTTTCTCCACGGGGAACACTGAAGCTTTCTTT
TRBJ2-7,.,TRBD2,TRBV27,CASNLAGGREQYF,TGTGCCAGCAACCTAGCGGGAGGGCGCGAGCAGTACTTC
TRBJ2-5,.,TRBD1,TRBV6-1,CASRAGQGAKKTQYF,TGTGCCAGCAGAGCGGGTCAGGGGGCGAAAAAGACCCAGTACTTC
TRBJ1-5,.,TRBD1,TRBV28,CASSKDRGNQPQHF,TGTGCCAGCAGCAAGGACAGGGGGAATCAGCCCCAGCATTTT
TRBJ1-1,once,.,TRBV13,CASRISGGSAEAFF,TGTGCCAGCAGAATTAGCGGCGGATCCGCTGAAGCTTTCTTT
TRBJ2-1,.,.,TRBV11-2,CARIRVEQFF,TGTGCCAGAATCCGGGTTGAGCAGTTCTTC
TRBJ2-1,.,.,TRBV19,CASSIVSSYNEQFF,TGTGCCAGTAGTATCGTGAGCTCCTACAATGAGCAGTTCTTC
TRBJ1-3,.,TRBD1,TRBV7-2,CASSPTTGPGNTIYF,TGTGCCAGCAGCCCTACGACAGGGCCTGGAAACACCATATATTTT
TRBJ2-7,.,.,TRBV4-3,CASSQFRAGYEQYF,TGCGCCAGCAGCCAATTCCGGGCGGGTTACGAGCAGTACTTC
TRBJ2-1,few,.,TRBV29-1,CSLERGGYNEQFF,TGCAGCCTTGAGAGAGGGGGATACAATGAGCAGTTCTTC
TRBJ2-5,.,.,TRBV5-1,CASSFLETQYF,TGCGCCAGCAGCTTCTTAGAGACCCAGTACTTC
TRBJ2-1,.,.,TRBV10-3,CATLALNEQFF,TGTGCCACGCTAGCCCTCAATGAGCAGTTCTTC
TRBJ2-1,.,.,TRBV9,CASSSTWGSGDEQFF,TGTGCCAGCAGCTCGACCTGGGGCAGTGGGGATGAGCAGTTCTTC
TRBJ1-5,once,.,TRBV7-8,CASSLEGQSSNQPQHF,TGTGCCAGCAGCTTAGAAGGACAGAGCAGCAATCAGCCCCAGCATTTT
TRBJ2-7,.,TRBD1,TRBV30,CAWSDASGTGGVEQYF,TGTGCCTGGAGTGACGCTTCCGGGACAGGGGGCGTCGAGCAGTACTTC
TRBJ2-7,.,TRBD2,TRBV4-2,CASSQGGRGNEQYF,TGTGCCAGCAGCCAAGGCGGGAGGGGGAACGAGCAGTACTTC